These 5 T cell receptor beta chains originate from one sample sequenced in a study of cytomegalovirus exposure and HLA in healthy donors. Vbeta (60) and Jbeta (13) primers were used in the PCR. This table comes from immunoSEQ multiplex PCR, and its TCRdb copy is limited to in-frame clones, with some not included. The sample contains about 200,000 clones, 79% of which appear only once. Source material: PBMCs. These TCRs come from a girl aged 10 to 17 in good health and CMV-seropositive.

The rearrangement joins TRBV19 to TRBJ1-5; 7 bases agree with TRBD1. V lost 5 bases to trimming and J lost 0 bases; unmatched junction nucleotides: 4. The CDR3 is 15 residues long. CDR1 is LNHDA and CDR2 is SQIVND in the germline V gene (reference sequence). CDR3 in amino acids: CASSWDRYSNQPQHF. The CDR3 region has the DNA TGTGCCAGTAGTTGGGACAGATATAGCAATCAGCCCCAGCATTTT.

This chain links TRBV9 with TRBJ2-3; TRBD2 matches 7 bases. The CDR3 runs 20 residues. The V and J ends lost 2 bases and 4 bases, in that order; junction bases with no gene match: 22. Germline CDR1 reads SGDLS; CDR2 reads YYNGEE. The CDR3 region has the DNA TGTGCCAGCAGCGTTCGACCGGCTGGGAAGAGCGGGGCTGGCCCAGATACGCAGTATTTT. Translation gives CASSVRPAGKSGAGPDTQYF.

This chain joins TRBV7-6 and TRBJ2-5; 8 positions agree with TRBD2. There are 14 residues in the CDR3. The J segment lost 4 bases and the V segment lost 5 bases, leaving 6 bases of the junction unmatched. Germline-derived CDR1 and CDR2 are SGHVS and FNYEAQ. The CDR3 reads CASSRLASGETQYF. The CDR3 coding sequence is TGTGCCAGCAGCCGACTAGCGTCGGGAGAGACCCAGTACTTC.

This sequence joins TRBV9 and TRBJ1-2; possibly TRBD1 for D (5 bases). CDR3 size: 15 residues. Looked up from germline, CDR1 is SGDLS and CDR2 is YYNGEE. The V gene lost 0 bases and the J gene lost 5 bases, with 14 bases spanning the gap. In DNA form, the CDR3 reads TGTGCCAGCAGCGTAGGAACAGAAAGGGGATATGGCTACACCTTC. Amino acids: CASSVGTERGYGYTF.

The chain recombines TRBV4-1 with TRBJ2-2, with 10 positions matching TRBD2. CDR3 length: 17 residues. The germline CDR1 and CDR2 sequences are MGHRA and YSYEKL. Unmatched junction bases numbered 5, after V lost 0 bases and J lost 4 bases. The CDR3 region has the DNA TGCGCCAGCAGCCAAGAGCTAGCGGGGGCCTCCACCGGGGAGCTGTTTTTT. Translated, it gives CASSQELAGASTGELFF.